Listed here are 9 T cell receptor beta chains from one sample, sequenced in a study of early T cells in non-severe SARS-CoV-2 infection. TCRdb independently ran MiXCR on the 5' RACE reads; one entry per CDR3 protein. The sample lists around 89,000 distinct CDR3 sequences, about 15% occurring once. The sample consisted of whole blood. All receptors come from an adult who was a healthcare worker with PCR-confirmed SARS-CoV-2 infection or an uninfected control (not recorded which).

The chain carries TRBV6-1 and TRBJ2-5, with D possibly called TRBD1 or TRBD2 (5 bases each). Per germline, CDR1 MNHNS and CDR2 SASEGT. The CDR3 extends over 15 amino acids. The CDR3 region is CATGPPPGPPETQYF. Written as DNA, the CDR3 is TGTGCTACGGGGCCCCCCCCGGGGCCCCCAGAGACCCAGTACTTC.

Many counts were recorded for this clonotype. The chain couples TRBV14 to TRBJ1-3; D not resolved. CDR1 is SGHDN and CDR2 is FVKESK in the germline V gene. This CDR3 comprises 15 residues. V gave up 1 base and J gave up 2 bases, with 9 bases separating them. CDR3 amino acids: CASSQADLTGNTIYF. In DNA, the CDR3 is TGTGCCAGCAGCCAAGCGGACCTTACTGGAAACACCATATATTTT.

The V gene is TRBV11-2, the J gene TRBJ1-5; D not certain. CDR3 length: 12 residues. The germline CDR1 and CDR2 sequences are SGHAT and FQNNGV. The germline V and J ends were trimmed by 2 bases and 7 bases, with 6 bases remaining between them. The CDR3 is CASSLLGQPQHF. The CDR3 DNA follows: TGTGCCAGCAGCTTACTTGGGCAGCCCCAGCATTTT.

The chain has TRBV19 and TRBJ2-7; D call uncertain. Trimming removed 1 base at V and 3 bases at J, with 10 bases between. The V gene's germline CDR1 is LNHDA and CDR2 SQIVND (reference sequence). The CDR3 runs to 14 residues. The DNA for the CDR3 is TGTGCCAGTAGTATAGCAAGGGCCCTCTACGAGCAGTACGTC. Its translation is CASSIARALYEQYV.

The CDR3 DNA is TGTGCCAGCAGGCCTAAACTAGCGGGGGGGCCCGGTGAGCAGTTCTTC. Its translation: CASRPKLAGGPGEQFF. V usage is TRBV12-3 or TRBV12-4 and J usage is TRBJ2-1, with 13 bases lining up with TRBD2. V lost 6 bases and J lost 9; bases outside the gene matches: 11. This CDR3 spans 16 amino acids.

This clonotype was observed a handful of times. The chain employs TRBV7-3 and TRBJ2-1; D not certain. The CDR3 consists of 13 residues. The germline V gene has CDR1 SGHTA and CDR2 FQGTGA. Between the trimmed V and J ends, which lost 4 bases and 5 bases, there was a span of 9 bases. This chain's CDR3 is CASSYTKDNEQFF. CDR3 DNA sequence: TGTGCCAGCAGCTACACCAAAGACAATGAGCAGTTCTTC.

Here the CDR3 reads CASRRADTQYF. CDR3 coding DNA: TGTGCCAGCAGGCGAGCAGATACGCAGTATTTT. The chain combines TRBV2 with TRBJ2-3; D is ambiguous. Trimming took off 6 bases at V and 4 bases at J, with 5 bases between the two ends. The germline CDR1 and CDR2 sequences are SNHLY and FYNNEI. The CDR3 has 11 residues.

This clonotype was seen more than once but under ten times. This chain links TRBV29-1 with TRBJ2-3, with TRBD2 identical over 10 bases. This CDR3 comprises 16 residues. From germline, CDR1 is SQVTM and CDR2 ANQGSEA. The V gene end was trimmed by 8 bases and the J gene end by 2 bases; junction bases not matched to a gene: 13. The CDR3 coding sequence is TGCAGCACGGAGGGCGGTAGCGGGGGGCACACAGATACGCAGTATTTT. Residues: CSTEGGSGGHTDTQYF.

The chain recombines TRBV5-4 with TRBJ2-3, with D maybe TRBD1 (6 bases). Germline CDR1 is SGHNT and CDR2 is YYREEE (reference sequence). Between the trimmed V and J ends, which lost 4 bases and 3 bases, there was a span of 12 bases. The CDR3 runs 14 residues. CDR3 coding DNA: TGTGCCAGCAGCGTAACAGGGATGACAGATACGCAGTATTTT. As protein: CASSVTGMTDTQYF.